Listed below are T cell receptor beta chains from one sample, sequenced in a study of chemoradiotherapy in HPV16-positive cancers. The table came from immunoSEQ multiplex PCR; TCRdb's copy has only in-frame clones and leaves some out. This table holds about 39,000 clones, around 82% found once. The sequencing used blood, collected from a patient who underwent chemoradiotherapy. These TCRs come from a human donor with HPV-associated anogenital cancer. The CDR3 runs from the conserved cysteine through the conserved F or W. D genes are given only for firm matches. The listing skips clone size in some rows; elsewhere it reads once, few, many or a size class.

CDR3 protein	CDR3 DNA	V gene	J gene	D gene	clone size
CASSGRLAGGLSEQYF	TGTGCCAGCAGTGGGCGACTAGCGGGGGGGCTCTCCGAGCAGTACTTC	TRBV6-1	TRBJ2-7	TRBD2	-
CASSLFSLGDQETQYF	TGCGCCAGCAGCTTGTTTTCTCTTGGGGACCAAGAGACCCAGTACTTC	TRBV5-1	TRBJ2-5	-	-
CASSELQELEQYF	TGTGCCAGCAGTGAGCTACAGGAACTCGAGCAGTACTTC	TRBV2	TRBJ2-7	-	-
CASSDLYNSPLHF	TGTGCCAGCAGCGACCTGTATAATTCACCCCTCCACTTT	TRBV9	TRBJ1-6	-	-
CASQAVTDTQYF	TGTGCCAGCCAAGCGGTCACAGATACGCAGTATTTT	TRBV6-1	TRBJ2-3	-	-
CASSPLAGGMNTEAFF	TGTGCCAGCAGCCCCCTGGCAGGGGGTATGAACACTGAAGCTTTCTTT	TRBV7-9	TRBJ1-1	TRBD1	-
CASSLGPRIEETQYF	TGTGCCAGCAGCTTAGGCCCCAGGATAGAGGAGACCCAGTACTTC	TRBV11-2	TRBJ2-5	-	once
CASRDYGINSGNTIYF	TGTGCCAGCAGGGATTACGGAATTAACTCTGGAAACACCATATATTTT	TRBV2	TRBJ1-3	-	-
CASSLGQGAVTQYF	TGCGCCAGCAGCTTGGGGCAGGGGGCGGTGACCCAGTACTTC	TRBV5-1	TRBJ2-5	TRBD1	-
CASSLEVGTGYGYTF	TGCGCCAGCAGCTTGGAGGTAGGCACGGGCTATGGCTACACCTTC	TRBV5-1	TRBJ1-2	-	-
CASKGQVLGYTF	TGTGCCAGCAAGGGACAGGTCCTTGGCTACACCTTC	TRBV2	TRBJ1-2	TRBD1	-
CASSSFGVPTREETQYF	TGTGCCAGCAGCTCGTTCGGCGTCCCGACTCGCGAGGAGACCCAGTACTTC	TRBV7-2	TRBJ2-5	-	-